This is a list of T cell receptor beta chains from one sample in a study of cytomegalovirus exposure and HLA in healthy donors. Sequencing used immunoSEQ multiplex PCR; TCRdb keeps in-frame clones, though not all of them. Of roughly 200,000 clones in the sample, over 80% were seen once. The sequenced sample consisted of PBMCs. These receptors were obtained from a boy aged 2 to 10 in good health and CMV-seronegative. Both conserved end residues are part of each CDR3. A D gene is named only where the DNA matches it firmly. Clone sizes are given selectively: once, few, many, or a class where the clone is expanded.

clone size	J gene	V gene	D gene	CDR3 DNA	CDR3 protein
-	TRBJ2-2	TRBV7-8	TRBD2	TGTGCCAGCAGCCCCTCTAGCGGGGGGGCGACCGGGGAGCTGTTTTTT	CASSPSSGGATGELFF
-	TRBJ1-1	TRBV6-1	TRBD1	TGTGCCAGCAGTGCGTGGACAGGGGGCATTTGGGGAAACACTGAAGCTTTCTTT	CASSAWTGGIWGNTEAFF
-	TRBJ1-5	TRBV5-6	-	TGTGCCAGCAGCTTGAGGGGCCGTAATCAGCCCCAGCATTTT	CASSLRGRNQPQHF
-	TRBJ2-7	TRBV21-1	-	TGTGCCAGCCCTAGGAGAGGGCACGGTGAGCAGTACTTC	CASPRRGHGEQYF
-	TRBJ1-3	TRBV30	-	TGTGCCTGGAGTGTACCCAGAATTGGAAACACCATATATTTT	CAWSVPRIGNTIYF
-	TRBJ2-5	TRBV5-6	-	TGTGCCAGCAGCTTAGGAGGGCTTGAGGAGACCCAGTACTTC	CASSLGGLEETQYF
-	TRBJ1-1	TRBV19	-	TGTGCCAGTAGTATATCAGGGAACACTGAAGCTTTCTTT	CASSISGNTEAFF
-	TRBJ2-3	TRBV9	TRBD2	TGTGCCAGCAGCGGACTAGCAAGTCCCTACACAGATACGCAGTATTTT	CASSGLASPYTDTQYF
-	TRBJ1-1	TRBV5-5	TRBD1	TGTGCCAGCAGCCATGGGACAGGGCTCATGAACACTGAAGCTTTCTTT	CASSHGTGLMNTEAFF
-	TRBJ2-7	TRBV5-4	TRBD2	TGTGCCAGCAGCTTGGAAGATGGGCGGGAGGGCCCGAAGCAGTACTTC	CASSLEDGREGPKQYF
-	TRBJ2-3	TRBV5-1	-	TGCGCCACCTGGGACGGGAGTTCAGATACGCAGTATTTT	CATWDGSSDTQYF
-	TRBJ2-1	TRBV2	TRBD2	TGTGCCAGCAGTGATACAGGACTAGCGGGAGGTGAGCAGTTCTTC	CASSDTGLAGGEQFF
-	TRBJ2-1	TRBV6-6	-	TGTGCCAGCAGTCCACTAGGCGATGAGCAGTTCTTC	CASSPLGDEQFF
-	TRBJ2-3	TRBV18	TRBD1	TGTGCCAGCTCACCACCGAGTAAGGGGGCGGTTGTTGGAGATACGCAGTATTTT	CASSPPSKGAVVGDTQYF
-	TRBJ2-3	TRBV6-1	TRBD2	TGTGCCAGCAAAGCGGGAGCCACAGATACGCAGTATTTT	CASKAGATDTQYF
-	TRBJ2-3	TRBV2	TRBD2	TGTGCCAGCAGGGAAGCACTAGCGGGAGTACACACAGATACGCAGTATTTT	CASREALAGVHTDTQYF
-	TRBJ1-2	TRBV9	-	TGTGCCAGCACATCCAACTATGGCTACACCTTC	CASTSNYGYTF
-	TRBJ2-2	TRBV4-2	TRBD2	TGTGCCAGCAGCCGACTAGCGGGGGGCGACACCGGGGAGCTGTTTTTT	CASSRLAGGDTGELFF
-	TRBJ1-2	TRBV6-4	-	TGTGCCAGCAGTGACGAGCTTCCACCTAACTATGGCTACACCTTC	CASSDELPPNYGYTF
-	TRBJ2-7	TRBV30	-	TGTGCCTGGAGTGTGGCCGCCTACGAGCAGTACTTC	CAWSVAAYEQYF
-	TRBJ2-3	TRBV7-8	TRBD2	TGTGCCAGCAGCTTAGATCAGGGTAGCGGGGGGGCAGATACGCAGTATTTT	CASSLDQGSGGADTQYF
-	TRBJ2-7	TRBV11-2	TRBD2	TGTGCCAGCAGCTTAGACCGGGAGGTCCTCGAGCAGTACTTC	CASSLDREVLEQYF
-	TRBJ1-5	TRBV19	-	TGTGCCAGTACCTTGTGGGCAGGGGGCAATCAGCCCCAGCATTTT	CASTLWAGGNQPQHF
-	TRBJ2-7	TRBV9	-	TGTGCCAGCACCTTATGGGACATCCCGGCATCCTACGAGCAGTACTTC	CASTLWDIPASYEQYF
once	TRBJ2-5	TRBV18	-	TGTGCCAGCTCCCCTATGTACCAAGAGACCCAGTACTTC	CASSPMYQETQYF
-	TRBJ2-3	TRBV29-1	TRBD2	TGCAGCGTTATTGGGCTAGCGGGGATCACAGATACGCAGTATTTT	CSVIGLAGITDTQYF
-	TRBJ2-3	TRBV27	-	TGTGCCAGCAGACCCACCACTAGGACAGATACGCAGTATTTT	CASRPTTRTDTQYF
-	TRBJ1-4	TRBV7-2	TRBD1	TGTGCCAGCAGCCCTCGCAGGGGGCGTGAAAAACTGTTTTTT	CASSPRRGREKLFF
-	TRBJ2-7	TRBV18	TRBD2	TGTGCCAGCTCACTTGGACTAGCGGGAGAAAACGAGCAGTACTTC	CASSLGLAGENEQYF
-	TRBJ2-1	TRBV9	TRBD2	TGTGCCAGCAGCGTAGGGCTAGCGGTTAGTGAGCAGTTCTTC	CASSVGLAVSEQFF